This T cell receptor (beta chain) was profiled in a study of blood T cell repertoires in COVID-19. The assay was immunoSEQ multiplex PCR, and TCRdb's table has in-frame clones only and misses some. This table has about 270,000 clones, 75% to 90% appearing once. Germline V gene data show CDR1 as LGHDT and CDR2 as YNNKEL (reference sequence). The CDR3 contains 11 residues. With V trimmed by 3 bases and J by 9 bases, 2 bases remained unmatched. Sequenced material: PBMCs or T cells enriched from blood (not recorded which). This clonotype was sampled from a woman aged 25-40 years with acute COVID-19. This chain connects TRBV3-1 (or the pseudogene TRBV3-2) to TRBJ2-7; 7 positions match TRBD2. CDR3 sequence reads: CASSHGEGQYF. As DNA, the CDR3 is TGTGCCAGCAGCCATGGGGAGGGGCAGTACTTC.